The rows below give T cell receptor beta chains drawn from one sample of a study of blood T cell repertoires in COVID-19. Assay used: immunoSEQ multiplex PCR; TCRdb lists only in-frame clones, some missing. The repertoire consists of over 200,000 clones, with about 80% occurring once and the leading ten covering approximately 8%. Sequencing input: peripheral blood. Source of these receptors: a woman aged 80 or older with COVID-19, enrolled during active disease. Both conserved end residues are part of each CDR3. D genes are given only for firm matches. The size entry is marked missing in some rows and otherwise reads once, few, many or a size class.

v_call	j_call	d_call	clone_size	cdr3_aa	cdr3_nt
TRBV3-1/TRBV3-2	TRBJ2-2	TRBD2	-	CATNQREITGELFF	TGTGCCACCAATCAGCGGGAGATCACCGGGGAGCTGTTTTTT
TRBV6-4	TRBJ1-2	TRBD1	-	CASSATGTNGYTF	TGTGCCAGCAGCGCGACAGGGACCAATGGCTACACCTTC
TRBV7-6	TRBJ2-6	-	-	CASSKGRGSSGANVLTF	TGTGCCAGCAGTAAAGGACGGGGGAGCTCTGGGGCCAACGTCCTGACTTTC
TRBV7-8	TRBJ2-1	TRBD2	-	CASSPLTSGPYNEQFF	TGTGCCAGCAGCCCTTTGACTAGCGGGCCCTACAATGAGCAGTTCTTC
TRBV5-1	TRBJ2-5	-	-	CASSLELQETQYF	TGCGCCAGCAGCTTGGAACTCCAAGAGACCCAGTACTTC
TRBV12-5	TRBJ1-2	-	-	CASGWAQGGYTF	TGTGCTAGTGGTTGGGCGCAAGGAGGCTACACCTTC
TRBV3-1/TRBV3-2	TRBJ2-5	-	-	CASSRLSQETQYF	TGTGCCAGCAGCCGACTATCCCAAGAGACCCAGTACTTC
TRBV6-5	TRBJ1-2	-	-	CASTGAATGYTF	TGTGCCAGCACCGGAGCCGCCACTGGCTACACCTTC
TRBV18	TRBJ1-3	-	-	CASSRDSSLNTIYF	TGTGCCAGCTCCCGGGACTCGAGTCTTAACACCATATATTTT
TRBV7-9	TRBJ2-1	TRBD2	-	CASSLLAGGPHEQFF	TGTGCCAGCAGCTTACTAGCGGGAGGGCCCCATGAGCAGTTCTTC
TRBV9	TRBJ1-6	-	-	CASNGHNSPLHF	TGTGCCAGCAATGGGCATAATTCACCCCTCCACTTT
TRBV6-2/TRBV6-3	TRBJ2-3	TRBD2	-	CASSYGGGSTDTQYF	TGTGCCAGCAGTTACGGCGGGGGGTCCACAGATACGCAGTATTTT
TRBV6-1	TRBJ1-2	-	-	CASSEVGGYTF	TGTGCCAGCAGTGAGGTCGGTGGCTACACCTTC
TRBV7-9	TRBJ2-7	TRBD1	-	CASSGTGTNEQYF	TGTGCCAGCAGCGGGACAGGGACCAACGAGCAGTACTTC
TRBV9	TRBJ1-2	-	-	CASSDPRGGDLLGYTF	TGTGCCAGCAGCGACCCCCGGGGAGGGGACCTTCTAGGCTACACCTTC
TRBV27	TRBJ2-5	TRBD2	-	CASSKAGGLAGAETQYF	TGTGCCAGCAGCAAGGCCGGGGGGCTAGCGGGAGCAGAGACCCAGTACTTC
TRBV5-1	TRBJ1-1	-	-	CASSLQGMNTEAFF	TGCGCCAGCAGCTTGCAGGGGATGAACACTGAAGCTTTCTTT
TRBV10-1	TRBJ2-7	-	many	CASSEPTLSYEQYF	TGCGCCAGCAGTGAGCCTACCCTCTCCTACGAGCAGTACTTC
TRBV9	TRBJ1-3	-	once	CASSRDSPATGNTIYF	TGTGCCAGCAGCCGAGACAGCCCGGCCACTGGAAACACCATATATTTT